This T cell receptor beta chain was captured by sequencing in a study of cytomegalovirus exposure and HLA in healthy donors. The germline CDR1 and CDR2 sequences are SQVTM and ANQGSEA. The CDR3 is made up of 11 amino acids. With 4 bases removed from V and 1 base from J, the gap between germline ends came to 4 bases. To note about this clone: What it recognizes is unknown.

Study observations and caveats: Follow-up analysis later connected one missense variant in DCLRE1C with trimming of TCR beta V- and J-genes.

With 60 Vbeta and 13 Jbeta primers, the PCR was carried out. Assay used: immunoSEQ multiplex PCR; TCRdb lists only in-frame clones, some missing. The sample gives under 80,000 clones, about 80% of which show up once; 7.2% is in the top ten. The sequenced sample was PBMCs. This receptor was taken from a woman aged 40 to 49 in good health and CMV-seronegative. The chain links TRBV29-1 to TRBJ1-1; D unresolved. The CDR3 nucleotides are TGCAGCGTTGGCGAGAACACTGAAGCTTTCTTT. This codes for CSVGENTEAFF.